The T cell receptor (beta chain) under discussion was sequenced for a study of blood T cell repertoires in COVID-19. The data were produced by immunoSEQ multiplex PCR, yet TCRdb's version contains in-frame clones alone and is incomplete. The sample contains roughly 200,000 clones, around 80% of which appear only once. CDR3 length: 20 residues. The germline V gene has CDR1 MDHEN and CDR2 SYDVKM. V gave up 6 bases and J gave up 0 bases; unmatched junction bases: 17. The TCR originated in a woman older than 75 with active or convalescent COVID-19. Sequencing input: peripheral blood. The rearrangement links TRBV28 to TRBJ1-5; 10 bases agree with TRBD1. The CDR3 nucleotides read TGTGCCAGCAGACTTCTAAAAGGACAGGGGGAACAGTATAGCAATCAGCCCCAGCATTTT. Translating it yields CASRLLKGQGEQYSNQPQHF.